These 29 T cell receptor beta chains came from one sample sequenced in a study of blood T cell repertoires in COVID-19. Clones were sequenced by immunoSEQ multiplex PCR, and TCRdb holds only the in-frame ones, with some missing. The sample contains more than 85,000 clones, 84% of which appear only once. The specimen sequenced was peripheral blood. These receptors were obtained from a woman aged 50 to 60 with acute or convalescent COVID-19.

The chain recombines TRBV5-1 with TRBJ1-1; 11 nucleotides align to TRBD1. Germline-derived CDR1 and CDR2 are SGHRS and YFSETQ. V gave up 3 bases and J gave up 7 bases; unmatched junction bases: 11. The CDR3 extends over 16 amino acids. CDR3 DNA: TGCGCCAGCAGCTCTCGGACAGGGGGCGCCGCCGGTGAAGCTTTCTTT. Its translation: CASSSRTGGAAGEAFF.

This chain joins TRBV28 and TRBJ1-1, with D possibly being TRBD1 (5 bases). The CDR3 contains 13 residues. V was cut by 6 bases and J by 1 base, with 9 bases left in between. CDR1 is MDHEN and CDR2 is SYDVKM in the germline V gene. The CDR3, as DNA: TGTGCCAGCAGCTACCAGGGGAACACTGAAGCTTTCTTT. It yields the protein CASSYQGNTEAFF. Together with reference TRBV28 and TRBJ1-1, the CDR3 gives the full variable domain: DVKVTQSSRYLVKRTGEKVFLECVQDMDHENMFWYRQDPGLGLRLIYFSYDVKMKEKGDIPEGYSVSREKKERFSLILESASTNQTSMYLCASSYQGNTEAFFGQGTRLTVV.

This chain joins TRBV4-1 and TRBJ1-4; TRBD1 might be the D (6 bases). The CDR3 contains 16 residues. V lost 0 bases to trimming and J lost 4 bases, with 12 bases between them. Per germline, CDR1 MGHRA and CDR2 YSYEKL. The CDR3 is CASSQEGTGFNEKLFF. The CDR3, as DNA: TGCGCCAGCAGCCAAGAAGGAACAGGGTTTAATGAAAAACTGTTTTTT.

V gene TRBV5-1 combines with J gene TRBJ2-7, with 9 nucleotides matching TRBD2. This CDR3 is built from 18 residues. Losses at the gene ends were 0 bases for V and 2 bases for J; bases not matched to a gene: 12. Germline V CDR1 and CDR2: SGHRS, YFSETQ. CDR3 loop: CASSLGLLGRGGAYEQYF. Here the CDR3 DNA reads TGCGCCAGCAGCTTGGGTTTGTTGGGGCGGGGGGGCGCCTACGAGCAGTACTTC.

V gene TRBV11-2 combines with J gene TRBJ2-7; D not certain. V lost 6 bases and J 0 bases, leaving 12 bases between the germline ends. Per germline, CDR1 SGHAT and CDR2 FQNNGV. The CDR3 extends over 14 amino acids. For the CDR3, the DNA is TGTGCCAGCAGTGAACAGTCTACCTCCTACGAGCAGTACTTC. Encoded protein: CASSEQSTSYEQYF.

The chain recombines TRBV3-1 (or the pseudogene TRBV3-2) with TRBJ1-1; 8 bases map to TRBD1. There are 13 residues in the CDR3. V was pared by 4 bases and J by 4 bases, with 2 bases of the junction left unmatched. The V gene's germline CDR1 is LGHDT and CDR2 YNNKEL (reference sequence). The CDR3 DNA is TGTGCCAGCAGCCTGGACAGGGTCACTGAAGCTTTCTTT. Protein: CASSLDRVTEAFF.

This chain links TRBV2 with TRBJ2-7, with 8 bases lining up with TRBD2. Per the germline V gene, CDR1 is SNHLY and CDR2 is FYNNEI. The V and J ends lost 4 bases and 2 bases, in that order; junction bases with no gene match: 7. The CDR3 loop spans 15 amino acids. CDR3 nucleotides: TGTGCCAGCAGTGTGGGCGCGGGGGGCCCCTACGAGCAGTACTTC. Its translation is CASSVGAGGPYEQYF. Together with reference TRBV2 and TRBJ2-7, the CDR3 gives the full variable domain: EPEVTQTPSHQVTQMGQEVILRCVPISNHLYFYWYRQILGQKVEFLVSFYNNEISEKSEIFDDQFSVERPDGSNFTLKIRSTKLEDSAMYFCASSVGAGGPYEQYFGPGTRLTVT.

The count of this clone is one. This chain uses TRBV5-5 with TRBJ2-3; possible D gene TRBD1, 5 bases. V was trimmed by 4 bases and J by 0 bases, leaving 15 bases between them. Germline lookup yields CDR1 SGHKS and CDR2 YYEKEE (reference sequence). The CDR3 runs to 16 residues. CDR3 sequence (DNA): TGTGCCAGCAGCATCCAACCAGGGTCGAGCACAGATACGCAGTATTTT. Translated, it gives CASSIQPGSSTDTQYF.

The chain couples TRBV7-9 to TRBJ1-1; D is perhaps TRBD1 (5 bases). The CDR3 sequence is 15 residues long. V was clipped by 4 bases and J by 3 bases, with 15 bases between them. Germline V gene sequence: CDR1 SEHNR, CDR2 FQNEAQ (reference sequence). The CDR3 reads CASSSPSGGDTEAFF. CDR3 DNA: TGTGCCAGCAGCTCCCCTTCGGGGGGAGACACTGAAGCTTTCTTT.

This clone was observed a handful of times. The chain carries TRBV21-1 and TRBJ1-5. TRBV21-1 is marked as a pseudogene. The CDR3 is 12 residues long. The CDR3 sequence is CASSREDQPQHF. In DNA, the CDR3 is TGTGCCAGCAGCAGAGAGGATCAGCCCCAGCATTTT.

The chain combines TRBV12-3 or TRBV12-4 with TRBJ1-1; 7 bases match TRBD1. V dropped 6 bases and J dropped 6; count of bases not matched to a gene: 7. The CDR3 is 13 residues long. The CDR3 DNA reads TGTGCCAGCAGCCCTACCGGGACAGCTGAAGCTTTCTTT. This sequence encodes CASSPTGTAEAFF.

V is TRBV5-1 and J is TRBJ2-7; 8 positions match TRBD1. This CDR3 is 14 amino acids long. V shed 0 bases, J shed 3 bases, and the junction held 2 bases outside the gene matches. Germline CDR1 and CDR2: SGHRS and YFSETQ. The DNA for the CDR3 is TGCGCCAGCAGCTTGGCAACAGGGGGCTACGAGCAGTACTTC. This sequence encodes CASSLATGGYEQYF. Full variable domain (outside the CDR3, taken from reference TRBV5-1 and TRBJ2-7): KAGVTQTPRYLIKTRGQQVTLSCSPISGHRSVSWYQQTPGQGLQFLFEYFSETQRNKGNFPGRFSGRQFSNSRSEMNVSTLELGDSALYLCASSLATGGYEQYFGPGTRLTVT.

In its sample, this clone was seen a few times. One end of the junction is discordant with germline, which a read error may explain. The chain combines TRBV7-7 with TRBJ2-1; the match to TRBD2 covers 9 bases. The CDR3 sequence is 15 residues long. CDR1 and CDR2 (germline): SSHAT, FNYEAQ (reference sequence). CDR3 coding DNA: TGTGCTAGCAGCTTTAAAGCGGGGGGATACAATGAGCAGTTCTTC. Amino acids: CASSFKAGGYNEQFF.

The J gene is TRBJ1-6, the V gene TRBV5-5; tentative D call: TRBD1 (5 bases). Deletions cut 0 bases from V and 9 bases from J, with 16 bases between. There are 16 residues in the CDR3. The germline gives CDR1 SGHKS, CDR2 YYEKEE (reference sequence). DNA of the CDR3: TGTGCCAGCAGCTTGGAGACTTCCACAGGAGCTTCACCCCTCCACTTT. Protein: CASSLETSTGASPLHF.

V is TRBV10-3 and J is TRBJ1-1, with D perhaps TRBD1 (6 bases). The CDR3 runs to 16 residues. V lost 3 bases, J lost 0 bases, and 14 bases lay in between. The germline V gene encodes CDR1 ENHRY and CDR2 SYGVKD. The CDR3 nucleotides read TGTGCCATCAGTGACGCCAACAGGGCCTTGAACACTGAAGCTTTCTTT. This gives the protein CAISDANRALNTEAFF.

The rearrangement links TRBV3-1 (or the pseudogene TRBV3-2) to TRBJ2-7; possibly TRBD1 for D (6 bases). V shed 4 bases and J shed 5 bases, with 9 bases lying between them. The CDR3 covers 12 residues. Germline loops: CDR1 LGHDT, CDR2 YNNKEL (reference sequence). This chain's CDR3 is CASSRQGHEQYF. CDR3 nucleotide sequence: TGTGCCAGCAGCCGCCAGGGGCACGAGCAGTACTTC.

J is TRBJ1-2 and V is TRBV27; tentative D call: TRBD1 (5 bases). The CDR3 length is 15 residues. V lost 7 bases, J lost 7 bases, and 22 bases lay in between. Germline V gives CDR1 MNHEY, CDR2 SMNVEV (reference sequence). The CDR3 DNA reads TGTGCCAGCACTCCTTGGGGTACCAGGGCAGGTGGCTACACCTTC. This gives the protein CASTPWGTRAGGYTF.

This clone was counted once. This chain uses TRBV5-1 with TRBJ1-2, with TRBD1 identical over 9 bases. This CDR3 has 15 residues. Trimming at V came to 6 bases and at J to 6 bases, leaving 12 bases not matched to a gene. Germline lookup yields CDR1 SGHRS and CDR2 YFSETQ. The CDR3 is CASNPHGQGLDGYTF. CDR3 in DNA: TGCGCCAGCAACCCCCATGGACAGGGGCTGGATGGCTACACCTTC.

This rearrangement joins TRBV6-2 or TRBV6-3 to TRBJ1-3; D is ambiguous. Trimming shortened V by 6 bases and J by 7 bases, and 7 bases separated the two germline ends. The CDR3 length is 11 residues. CDR1 and CDR2 (germline): MNHEY, SVGEGT. The CDR3 DNA reads TGTGCCAGCAGCCGGCGGAACACCATATATTTT. Its protein product is CASSRRNTIYF.

The chain combines TRBV19 with TRBJ2-7, with 7 bases aligning to TRBD1. The CDR3 loop spans 13 amino acids. Unmatched junction bases numbered 12, after V lost 5 bases and J lost 11 bases. From germline, CDR1 is LNHDA and CDR2 SQIVND (reference sequence). The CDR3 region is CASSSQIQGLKYF. CDR3 nucleotide sequence: TGTGCCAGTAGTTCCCAAATACAGGGGTTGAAGTACTTC.

This chain joins TRBV5-1 and TRBJ2-7; D unresolved. The V gene's germline CDR1 is SGHRS and CDR2 YFSETQ. Trimming cost V 4 bases and J 2 bases, with 13 bases left between them. This CDR3 is built from 14 residues. The CDR3 DNA is TGCGCCAGCAGCCCTAACCGGGTTGCCTACGAGCAGTACTTC. Protein sequence: CASSPNRVAYEQYF.

The chain joins TRBV7-8 to TRBJ1-2; D ambiguous. Between the trimmed V and J ends, which lost 3 bases and 4 bases, there was a span of 18 bases. This CDR3 is built from 16 residues. Germline values: CDR1 SGHVS, CDR2 FQNEAQ. The CDR3 DNA follows: TGTGCCAGCAGCTTTAAAGATGGGGTGGCGGGCTATGGCTACACCTTC. It is translated as CASSFKDGVAGYGYTF.

The genes are TRBV20-1 and TRBJ1-2; TRBD1 matches at 9 bases. The CDR3 runs 11 residues. V gave up 6 bases and J gave up 14 bases; unmatched junction bases: 10. The germline V gene encodes CDR1 DFQATT and CDR2 SNEGSKA (reference sequence). CDR3 sequence reads: CSALIQGAVTF. The CDR3 DNA follows: TGCAGTGCCCTGATACAGGGGGCCGTAACCTTC.

This rearrangement joins TRBV2 to TRBJ1-6; perhaps TRBD1 as D (6 bases). This CDR3 spans 14 amino acids. Germline-derived CDR1 and CDR2 are SNHLY and FYNNEI. Trimming pared 5 bases from V and 10 bases from J, leaving 15 bases between. The CDR3 DNA sequence: TGTGCCAGCAGTTCCCTGAGGGGGGGGTCACCCCTCCACTTT. Translating gives CASSSLRGGSPLHF. Combining the CDR3 with reference TRBV2 and TRBJ1-6 gives the whole variable domain EPEVTQTPSHQVTQMGQEVILRCVPISNHLYFYWYRQILGQKVEFLVSFYNNEISEKSEIFDDQFSVERPDGSNFTLKIRSTKLEDSAMYFCASSSLRGGSPLHFGNGTRLTVT.

This clone appeared a few times. This sequence joins TRBV9 and TRBJ1-5; 7 bases map to TRBD1. J gave up 4 bases and V 3 bases, and 7 bases lay outside the gene matches. Germline CDR1 is SGDLS and CDR2 is YYNGEE. This CDR3 is 15 amino acids long. CDR3 amino acids: CASSAGQAYNQPQHF. The DNA of the CDR3 is TGTGCCAGCAGCGCAGGACAGGCGTATAATCAGCCCCAGCATTTT.

This clone was observed a few times. The V gene is TRBV6-5, the J gene TRBJ1-5, with D possibly matching TRBD1 (6 bases). CDR1 MNHEY and CDR2 SVGAGI come from the germline V gene. The CDR3 totals 13 residues. V lost 5 bases and J lost 4, with 9 bases in between. This CDR3 reads CASSPDRNQPQHF. CDR3 DNA sequence: TGTGCCAGCAGTCCGGACAGAAATCAGCCCCAGCATTTT.

The chain couples TRBV9 to TRBJ2-7; tentative D call: TRBD1 (6 bases). This CDR3 comprises 13 residues. V lost 4 bases to trimming and J lost 3 bases, with 11 bases between them. Germline CDR1 and CDR2: SGDLS and YYNGEE. CDR3 sequence reads: CASSFGQSYEQYF. CDR3 nucleotides: TGTGCCAGCAGCTTTGGACAGAGCTACGAGCAGTACTTC.

J is TRBJ1-1 and V is TRBV11-2, with TRBD1 matching over 7 bases. The V and J ends lost 5 bases and 2 bases, in that order; junction bases with no gene match: 8. Germline V gives CDR1 SGHAT, CDR2 FQNNGV. CDR3 length: 15 residues. This chain's CDR3 is CASSPRDRANTEAFF. In DNA, the CDR3 is TGTGCCAGCAGCCCTCGCGACAGGGCTAACACTGAAGCTTTCTTT.

J is TRBJ1-3 and V is TRBV5-6; D not certain. The CDR3 has 18 amino acids. Trimming stripped 1 base from V and 0 bases from J, with 17 bases between. The germline V gene has CDR1 SGHDT and CDR2 YYEEEE. The CDR3 DNA reads as TGTGCCAGCAGCTTGTTCCTCCTCCCAAGACACTCTGGAAACACCATATATTTT. The encoded protein is CASSLFLLPRHSGNTIYF.